This T cell receptor gamma chain was observed in a study of human gamma delta and Vdelta1 T cells. Notes on the study in general: Reportedly, Delta One T cells were polyclonal and broadly targeted acute myeloid leukemia.

This clone is categorized as medium-sized. Antigen unknown. This specimen includes other DNA sequences encoding the same CDR3. The length of the CDR3 is 12 residues. Germline CDR1 reads GITISATS; CDR2 reads ISYDGTV (reference sequence). The V and J ends lost 4 bases and 3 bases, in that order; junction bases with no gene match: 3. TCRdb re-called clones from the PCR reads via CATT. In the table there are 3,900 or so gamma-chain clones, 16% of which are singletons. Sequencing was done on a sample of Vdelta1 gamma-delta T cells from blood grown in culture (DOT cells). This receptor was obtained from a human donor in good health. The genes are TRGV9 and TRGJ1 or TRGJ2. CDR3 DNA: TGTGCCTTGTGGGAAGGTTATTATAAGAAACTCTTT. The encoded protein is CALWEGYYKKLF.